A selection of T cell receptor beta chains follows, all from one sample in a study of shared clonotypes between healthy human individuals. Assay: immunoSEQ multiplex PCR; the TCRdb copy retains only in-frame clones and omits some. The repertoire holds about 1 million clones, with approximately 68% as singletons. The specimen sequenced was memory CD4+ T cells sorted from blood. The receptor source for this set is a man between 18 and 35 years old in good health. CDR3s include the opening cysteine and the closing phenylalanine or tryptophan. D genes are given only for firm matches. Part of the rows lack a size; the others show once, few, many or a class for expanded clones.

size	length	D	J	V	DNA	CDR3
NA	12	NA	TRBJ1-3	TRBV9	TGTGCCAGCAGCGGGACACGCCACACCATATATTTT	CASSGTRHTIYF
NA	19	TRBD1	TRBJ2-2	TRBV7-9	TGTGCCAGCATCCTCTTAGTAGCTCGACAGGGACCCTCCACCGGGGAGCTGTTTTTT	CASILLVARQGPSTGELFF
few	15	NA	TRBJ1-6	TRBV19	TGTGCCAGTACTGACTTGGACAGCGTTAATTCACCCCTCCACTTT	CASTDLDSVNSPLHF
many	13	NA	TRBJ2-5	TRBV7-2	TGTGCCAGCACCCCTGATCTCCGGGAGACCCAGTACTTC	CASTPDLRETQYF
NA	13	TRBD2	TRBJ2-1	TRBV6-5	TGTGCCAGCCTTAGCGGGAGAGGGGGTGAGCAGTTCTTC	CASLSGRGGEQFF
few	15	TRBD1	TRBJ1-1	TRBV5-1	TGCGCCAGCAGCACACAGGGGGAAAAGAACACTGAAGCTTTCTTT	CASSTQGEKNTEAFF
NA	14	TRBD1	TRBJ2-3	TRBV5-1	TGCGCCAGCAGTTGGCAGGGGGCCACAGATACGCAGTATTTT	CASSWQGATDTQYF
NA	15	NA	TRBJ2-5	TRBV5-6	TGTGCCAGCAGCTTGTGGGGCAGGGGAAGCGAGACCCAGTACTTC	CASSLWGRGSETQYF
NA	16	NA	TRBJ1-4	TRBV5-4	TGTGCCAGCAGCTCCGGGGGAACCGTTGCTAATGAAAAACTGTTTTTT	CASSSGGTVANEKLFF
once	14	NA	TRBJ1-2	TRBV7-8	TGTGCCAGCAGCTTAGGAGGGGATTACTATGGCTACACCTTC	CASSLGGDYYGYTF
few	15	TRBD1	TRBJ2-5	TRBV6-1	TGTGCCAGCAGTGACTCACAGGGGAAGGGGGAGACCCAGTACTTC	CASSDSQGKGETQYF
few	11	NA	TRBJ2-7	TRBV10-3	TGTGCCATCAGTGAGAGTACGGCGCAGTACTTC	CAISESTAQYF
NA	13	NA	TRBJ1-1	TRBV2	TGTGCCAGCAGTGAAAGGCCTTGGACTGAAGCTTTCTTT	CASSERPWTEAFF
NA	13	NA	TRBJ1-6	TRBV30	TGTGCCTGGAGTGTAAGAGGGGATTCACCCCTCCACTTT	CAWSVRGDSPLHF
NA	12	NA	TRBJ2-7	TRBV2	TGTGCCAGCAGTGGGACAGCCTACGAGCAGTACTTC	CASSGTAYEQYF
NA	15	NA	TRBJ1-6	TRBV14	TGTGCCAGCAGCCAGGGGGGATCCTATAATTCACCCCTCCACTTT	CASSQGGSYNSPLHF
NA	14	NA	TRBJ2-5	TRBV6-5	TGTGCCAGCAGTTATGGAGGGCTCCAAGAGACCCAGTACTTC	CASSYGGLQETQYF
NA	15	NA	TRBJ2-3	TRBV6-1	TGTGCCAGCAGTGAAGTAAGACAACTTTGGAATACGCAGTATTTT	CASSEVRQLWNTQYF
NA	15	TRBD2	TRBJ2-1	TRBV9	TGTGCCAGCAGCGTCACTAGCGGGAGCGGCAATGAGCAGTTCTTC	CASSVTSGSGNEQFF
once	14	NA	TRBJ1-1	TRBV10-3	TGTGCCATCAGTGAGTCGAACAGGGAGGTAGGAGCTTTCTTT	CAISESNREVGAFF
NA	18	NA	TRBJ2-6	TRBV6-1	TGTGCCAGCAGTGAAAGGCCCAGGTTAATCTCTGGGGCCAACGTCCTGACTTTC	CASSERPRLISGANVLTF
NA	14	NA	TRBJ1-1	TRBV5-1	TGCGCCAGCAGCTTGGAAGGGGCCAACACTGAAGCTTTCTTT	CASSLEGANTEAFF
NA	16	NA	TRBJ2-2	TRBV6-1	TGTGCCAGCAGTGAACGGCAAGCATACGGAGGCGGGGAGCTGTTTTTT	CASSERQAYGGGELFF
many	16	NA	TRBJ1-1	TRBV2	TGTGCCAGCAGCCTCTTCGGACTCGTCGGGGACACTGAAGCTTTCTTT	CASSLFGLVGDTEAFF
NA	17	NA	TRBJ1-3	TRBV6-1	TGTGCCAGCAGTGGGGGACCACTACGGAGTTCTGGAAACACCATATATTTT	CASSGGPLRSSGNTIYF
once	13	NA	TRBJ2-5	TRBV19	TGTGCCAGTAGTAATCAGGGTGGGGAGACCCAGTACTTC	CASSNQGGETQYF
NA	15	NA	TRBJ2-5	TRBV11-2	TGTGCCAGCAGCTTATCCCGCGGGAACTACGAGACCCAGTACTTC	CASSLSRGNYETQYF
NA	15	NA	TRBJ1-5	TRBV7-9	TGTGCCAGCAGCGAGGGGGGTGGAAGCAATCAGCCCCAGCATTTT	CASSEGGGSNQPQHF
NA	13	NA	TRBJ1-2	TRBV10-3	TGTGCCATCAGCAGGGACAAGAACTATGGCTACACCTTC	CAISRDKNYGYTF
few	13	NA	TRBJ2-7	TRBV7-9	TGTGCCAGCAGCGAGATGCAAGGCTACGAGCAGTACTTC	CASSEMQGYEQYF
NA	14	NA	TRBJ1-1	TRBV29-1	TGCAGCGTTGAAAACCAGGGCAAGGTCACTGAAGCTTTCTTT	CSVENQGKVTEAFF
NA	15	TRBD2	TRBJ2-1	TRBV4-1	TGCGCCAGCAGCCAGGCGGAAGCGGGATACAATGAGCAGTTCTTC	CASSQAEAGYNEQFF
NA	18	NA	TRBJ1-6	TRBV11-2	TGTGCCAGCAGCTACGGGCTCGGACCGAGCTCCTATAATTCACCCCTCCACTTT	CASSYGLGPSSYNSPLHF
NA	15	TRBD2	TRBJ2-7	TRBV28	TGTGCCAGCGTAAGTAGCGGGGGGTCCACCTACGAGCAGTACTTC	CASVSSGGSTYEQYF
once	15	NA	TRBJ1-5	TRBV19	TGTGCCAGTAGTACCACGCTCTATAGCAATCAGCCCCAGCATTTT	CASSTTLYSNQPQHF
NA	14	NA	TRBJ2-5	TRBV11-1	NA	CASSLAGTFGAQYF
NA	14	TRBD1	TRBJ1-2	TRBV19	TGTGCCAGTAGTACAGGACAGGGGAGCTATGGCTACACCTTC	CASSTGQGSYGYTF
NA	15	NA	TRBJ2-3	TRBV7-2	TGTGCCAGCAGCTTAGTCGGAGAGGGCACAGATACGCAGTATTTT	CASSLVGEGTDTQYF
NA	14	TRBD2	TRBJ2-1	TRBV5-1	TGCGCCAGCAGCTCTCTAGCGGGTCCCAATGAGCAGTTCTTC	CASSSLAGPNEQFF
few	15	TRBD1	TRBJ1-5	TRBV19	TGTGCCAGTAAAGGAGCAGGGGGTGTCAATCAGCCCCAGCATTTT	CASKGAGGVNQPQHF
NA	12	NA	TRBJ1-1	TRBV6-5	TGTGCCACCCGGGACTCAAACACTGAAGCTTTCTTT	CATRDSNTEAFF
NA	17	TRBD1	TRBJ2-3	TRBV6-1	TGTGCCAGCAGTGAAGTAATCGGGACAGGGAGCTCGGATACGCAGTATTTT	CASSEVIGTGSSDTQYF
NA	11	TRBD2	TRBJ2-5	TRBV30	TGTGCCTGGACCCCGGGGAGGGAACAGTACTTC	CAWTPGREQYF
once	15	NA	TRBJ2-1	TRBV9	TGTGCCAGCAGCGTAGATCAATGGAGGGGTAATGAGCAGTTCTTC	CASSVDQWRGNEQFF
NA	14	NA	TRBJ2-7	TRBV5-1	TGCGCCAGCAGCTCTGGACGGAACTCCTACGAGCAGTACTTC	CASSSGRNSYEQYF